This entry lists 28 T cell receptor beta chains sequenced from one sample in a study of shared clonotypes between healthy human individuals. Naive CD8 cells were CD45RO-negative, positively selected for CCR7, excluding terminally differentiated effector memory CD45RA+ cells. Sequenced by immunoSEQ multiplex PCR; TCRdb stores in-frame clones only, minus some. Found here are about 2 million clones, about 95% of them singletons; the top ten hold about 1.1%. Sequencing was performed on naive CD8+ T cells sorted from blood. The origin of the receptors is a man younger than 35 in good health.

In DNA, the CDR3 is TGCGCCAGCAGCCTCATAGGAGGGGGGACTAACTATGGCTACACCTTC. It is translated as CASSLIGGGTNYGYTF. V usage is TRBV4-1 and J usage is TRBJ1-2; TRBD1 might be the D (6 bases). The CDR3 is made up of 16 amino acids. Per germline, CDR1 MGHRA and CDR2 YSYEKL. The V end was cut by 4 bases, the J end by 0 bases, with 15 bases between.

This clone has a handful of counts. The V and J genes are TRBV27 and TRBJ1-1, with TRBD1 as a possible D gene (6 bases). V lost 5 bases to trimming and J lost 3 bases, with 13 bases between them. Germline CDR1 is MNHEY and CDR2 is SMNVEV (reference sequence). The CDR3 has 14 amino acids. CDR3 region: CASSLQGWDTEAFF. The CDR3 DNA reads TGTGCCAGCAGTCTCCAGGGGTGGGACACTGAAGCTTTCTTT.

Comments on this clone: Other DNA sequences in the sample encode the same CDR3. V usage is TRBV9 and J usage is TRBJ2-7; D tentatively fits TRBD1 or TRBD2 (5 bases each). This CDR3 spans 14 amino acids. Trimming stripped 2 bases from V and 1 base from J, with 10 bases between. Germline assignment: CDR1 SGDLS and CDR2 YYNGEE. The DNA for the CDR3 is TGTGCCAGCAGCGTGGGGACGGTATCCTACGAGCAGTACTTC. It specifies CASSVGTVSYEQYF.

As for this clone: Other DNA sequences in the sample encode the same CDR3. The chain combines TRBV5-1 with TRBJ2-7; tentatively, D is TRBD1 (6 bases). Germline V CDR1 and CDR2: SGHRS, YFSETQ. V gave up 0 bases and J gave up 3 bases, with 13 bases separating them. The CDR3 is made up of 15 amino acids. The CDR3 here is CASSLAQGLYYEQYF. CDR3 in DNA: TGCGCCAGCAGCTTGGCGCAGGGGTTGTACTACGAGCAGTACTTC.

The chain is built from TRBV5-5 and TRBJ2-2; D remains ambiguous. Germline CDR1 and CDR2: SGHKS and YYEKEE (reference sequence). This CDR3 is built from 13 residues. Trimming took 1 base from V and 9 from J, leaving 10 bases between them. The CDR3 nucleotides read TGTGCCAGCAGCTTGCAAGACACTTGGGAGCTGTTTTTT. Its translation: CASSLQDTWELFF.

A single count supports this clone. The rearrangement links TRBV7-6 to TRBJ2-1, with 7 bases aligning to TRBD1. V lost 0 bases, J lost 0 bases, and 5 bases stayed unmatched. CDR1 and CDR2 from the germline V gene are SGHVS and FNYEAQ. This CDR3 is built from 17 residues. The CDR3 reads CASSLAPGQSSYNEQFF. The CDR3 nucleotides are TGTGCCAGCAGCTTAGCACCGGGACAGAGCTCCTACAATGAGCAGTTCTTC.

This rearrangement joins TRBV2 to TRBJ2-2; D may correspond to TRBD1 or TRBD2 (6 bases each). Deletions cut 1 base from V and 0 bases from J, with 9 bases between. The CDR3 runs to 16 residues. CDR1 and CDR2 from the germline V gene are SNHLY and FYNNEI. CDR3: CASSEVGGSNTGELFF. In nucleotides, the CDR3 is TGTGCCAGCAGTGAAGTAGGGGGGTCGAACACCGGGGAGCTGTTTTTT.

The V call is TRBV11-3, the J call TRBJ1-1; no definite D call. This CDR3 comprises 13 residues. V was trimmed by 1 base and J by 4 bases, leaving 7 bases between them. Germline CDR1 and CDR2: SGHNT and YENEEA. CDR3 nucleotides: TGTGCCAGCAGCTTAGCCGCGGGCACTGAAGCTTTCTTT. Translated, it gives CASSLAAGTEAFF.

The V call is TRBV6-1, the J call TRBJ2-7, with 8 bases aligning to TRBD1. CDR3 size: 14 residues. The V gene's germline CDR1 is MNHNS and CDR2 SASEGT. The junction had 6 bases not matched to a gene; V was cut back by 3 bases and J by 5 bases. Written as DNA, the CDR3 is TGTGCCAGCAGTGACTTGACAGGGGCCGACGAGCAGTACTTC. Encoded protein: CASSDLTGADEQYF.

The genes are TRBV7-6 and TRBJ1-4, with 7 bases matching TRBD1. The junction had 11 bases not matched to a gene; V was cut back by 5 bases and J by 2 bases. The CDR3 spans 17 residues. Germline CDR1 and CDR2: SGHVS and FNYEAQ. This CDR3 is CASSPTTGLDTNEKLFF. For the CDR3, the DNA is TGTGCCAGCAGCCCAACGACAGGGTTGGATACTAATGAAAAACTGTTTTTT. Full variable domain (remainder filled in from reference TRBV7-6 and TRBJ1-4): GAGVSQSPRYKVTKRGQDVALRCDPISGHVSLYWYRQALGQGPEFLTYFNYEAQQDKSGLPNDRFSAERPEGSISTLTIQRTEQRDSAMYRCASSPTTGLDTNEKLFFGSGTQLSVL.

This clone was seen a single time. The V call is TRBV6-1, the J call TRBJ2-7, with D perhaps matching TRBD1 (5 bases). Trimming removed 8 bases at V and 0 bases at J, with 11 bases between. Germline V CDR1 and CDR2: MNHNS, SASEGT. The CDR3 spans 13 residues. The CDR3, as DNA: TGTGCCAGCCTGGACAACGTCTCCTACGAGCAGTACTTC. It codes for CASLDNVSYEQYF.

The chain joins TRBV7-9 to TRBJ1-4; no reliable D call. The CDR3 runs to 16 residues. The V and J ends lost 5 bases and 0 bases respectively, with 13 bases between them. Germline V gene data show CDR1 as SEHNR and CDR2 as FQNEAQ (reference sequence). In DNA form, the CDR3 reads TGTGCCAGCAGCAAACGGACTACCCCAACTAATGAAAAACTGTTTTTT. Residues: CASSKRTTPTNEKLFF.

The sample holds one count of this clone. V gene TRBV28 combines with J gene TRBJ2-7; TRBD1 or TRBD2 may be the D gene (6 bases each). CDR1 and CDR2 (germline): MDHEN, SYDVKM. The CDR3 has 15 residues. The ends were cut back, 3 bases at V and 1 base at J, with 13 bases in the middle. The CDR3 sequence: CASSFRGADSYEQYF. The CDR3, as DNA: TGTGCCAGCAGTTTTAGGGGGGCGGATTCCTACGAGCAGTACTTC.

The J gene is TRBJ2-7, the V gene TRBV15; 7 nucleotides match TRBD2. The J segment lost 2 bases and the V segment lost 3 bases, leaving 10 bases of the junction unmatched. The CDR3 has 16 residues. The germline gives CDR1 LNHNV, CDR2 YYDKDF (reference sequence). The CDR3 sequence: CATSSVIGGEAYEQYF. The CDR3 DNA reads TGTGCCACCAGCAGTGTCATTGGGGGGGAGGCCTACGAGCAGTACTTC.

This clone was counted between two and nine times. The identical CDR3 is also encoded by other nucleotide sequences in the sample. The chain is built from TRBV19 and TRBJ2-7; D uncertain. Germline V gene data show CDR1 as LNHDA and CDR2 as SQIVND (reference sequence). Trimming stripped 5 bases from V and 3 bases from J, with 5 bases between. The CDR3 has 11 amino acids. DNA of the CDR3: TGTGCCAGTAGTTCCCTCTACGAGCAGTACTTC. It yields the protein CASSSLYEQYF.

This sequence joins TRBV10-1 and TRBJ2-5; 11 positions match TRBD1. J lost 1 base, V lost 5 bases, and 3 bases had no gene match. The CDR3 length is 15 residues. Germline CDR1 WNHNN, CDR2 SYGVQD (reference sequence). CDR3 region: CASSPGQGGQETQYF. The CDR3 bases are TGCGCCAGCAGTCCGGGACAGGGGGGCCAAGAGACCCAGTACTTC.

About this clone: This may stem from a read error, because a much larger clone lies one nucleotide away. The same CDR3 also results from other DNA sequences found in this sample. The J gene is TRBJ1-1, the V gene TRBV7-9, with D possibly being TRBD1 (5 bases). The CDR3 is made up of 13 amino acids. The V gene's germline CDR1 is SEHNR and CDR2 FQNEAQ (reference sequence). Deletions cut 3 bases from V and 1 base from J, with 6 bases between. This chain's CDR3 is CASSLGENTEAFF. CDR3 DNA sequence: TGTGCCAGCAGCTTGGGGGAGAACACTGAAGCTTTCTTT.

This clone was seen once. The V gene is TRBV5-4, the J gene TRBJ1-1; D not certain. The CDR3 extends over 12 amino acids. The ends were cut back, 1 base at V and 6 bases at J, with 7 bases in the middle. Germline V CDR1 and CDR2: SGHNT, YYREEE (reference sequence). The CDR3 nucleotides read TGTGCCAGCAGCTTGATCGAGGCTGAAGCTTTCTTT. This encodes CASSLIEAEAFF.

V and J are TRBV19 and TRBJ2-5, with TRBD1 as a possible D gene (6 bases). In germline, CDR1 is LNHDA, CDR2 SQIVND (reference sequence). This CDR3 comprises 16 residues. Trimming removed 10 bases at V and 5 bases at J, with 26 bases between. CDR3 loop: CATNPKGTPQLETQYF. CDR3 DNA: TGTGCCACCAATCCCAAAGGGACACCCCAACTGGAGACCCAGTACTTC. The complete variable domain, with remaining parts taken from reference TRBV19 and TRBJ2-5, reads DGGITQSPKYLFRKEGQNVTLSCEQNLNHDAMYWYRQDPGQGLRLIYYSQIVNDFQKGDIAEGYSVSREKKESFPLTVTSAQKNPTAFYLCATNPKGTPQLETQYFGPGTRLLVL.

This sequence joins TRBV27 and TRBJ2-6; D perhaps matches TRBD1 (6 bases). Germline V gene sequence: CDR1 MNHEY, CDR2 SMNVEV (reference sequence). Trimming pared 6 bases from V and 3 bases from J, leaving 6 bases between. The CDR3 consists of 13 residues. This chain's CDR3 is CASRGGGANVLTF. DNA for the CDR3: TGTGCCAGCAGAGGGGGTGGGGCCAACGTCCTGACTTTC.

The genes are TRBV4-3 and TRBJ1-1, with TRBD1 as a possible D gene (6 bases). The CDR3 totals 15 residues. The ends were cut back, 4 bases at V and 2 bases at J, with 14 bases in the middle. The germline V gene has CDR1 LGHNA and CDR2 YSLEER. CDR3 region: CASSRLDRLNTEAFF. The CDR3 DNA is TGCGCCAGCAGCCGACTCGACAGGCTAAACACTGAAGCTTTCTTT.

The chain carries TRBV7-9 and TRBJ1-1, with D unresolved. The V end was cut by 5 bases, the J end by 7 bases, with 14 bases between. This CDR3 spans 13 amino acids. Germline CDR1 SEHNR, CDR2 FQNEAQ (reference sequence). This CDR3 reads CASSQEVFYEAFF. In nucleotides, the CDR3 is TGTGCCAGCAGCCAGGAGGTTTTTTATGAAGCTTTCTTT.

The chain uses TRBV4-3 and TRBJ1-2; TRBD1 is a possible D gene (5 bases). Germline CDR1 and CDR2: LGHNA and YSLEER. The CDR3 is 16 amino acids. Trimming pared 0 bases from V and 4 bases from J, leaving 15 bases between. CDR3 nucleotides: TGCGCCAGCAGCCAAGAAGGTCAGGGTCAGGGCTATGGCTACACCTTC. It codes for CASSQEGQGQGYGYTF.

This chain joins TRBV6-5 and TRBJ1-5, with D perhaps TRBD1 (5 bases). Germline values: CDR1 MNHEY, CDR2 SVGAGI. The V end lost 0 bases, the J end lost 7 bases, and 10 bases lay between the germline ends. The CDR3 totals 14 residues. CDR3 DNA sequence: TGTGCCAGCAGTTACTCGGCCCAGGGCCAGCCCCAGCATTTT. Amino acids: CASSYSAQGQPQHF.

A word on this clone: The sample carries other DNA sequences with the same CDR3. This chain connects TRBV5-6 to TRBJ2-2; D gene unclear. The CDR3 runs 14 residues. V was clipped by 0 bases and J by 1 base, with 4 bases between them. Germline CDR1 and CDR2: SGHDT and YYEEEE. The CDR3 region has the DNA TGTGCCAGCAGCTTGGTACAGAACACCGGGGAGCTGTTTTTT. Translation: CASSLVQNTGELFF.

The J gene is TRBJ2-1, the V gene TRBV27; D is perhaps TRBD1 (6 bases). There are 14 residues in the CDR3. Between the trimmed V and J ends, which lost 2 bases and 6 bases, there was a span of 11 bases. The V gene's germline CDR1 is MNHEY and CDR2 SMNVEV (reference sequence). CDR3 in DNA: TGTGCCAGCAGTTTAACGACAGGCCCCAATGAGCAGTTCTTC. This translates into CASSLTTGPNEQFF.

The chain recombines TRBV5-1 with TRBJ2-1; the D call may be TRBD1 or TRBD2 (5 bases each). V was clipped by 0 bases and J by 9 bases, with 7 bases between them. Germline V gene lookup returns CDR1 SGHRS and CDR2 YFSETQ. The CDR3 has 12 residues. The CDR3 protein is CASSLAGTEQFF. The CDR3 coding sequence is TGCGCCAGCAGCTTGGCCGGGACTGAGCAGTTCTTC.

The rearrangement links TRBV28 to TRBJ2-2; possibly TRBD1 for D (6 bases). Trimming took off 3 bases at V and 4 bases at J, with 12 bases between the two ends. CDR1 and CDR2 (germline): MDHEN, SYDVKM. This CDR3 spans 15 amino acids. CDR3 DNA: TGTGCCAGCAGTTTGACAGGCCAACCCACCGGGGAGCTGTTTTTT. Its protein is CASSLTGQPTGELFF.